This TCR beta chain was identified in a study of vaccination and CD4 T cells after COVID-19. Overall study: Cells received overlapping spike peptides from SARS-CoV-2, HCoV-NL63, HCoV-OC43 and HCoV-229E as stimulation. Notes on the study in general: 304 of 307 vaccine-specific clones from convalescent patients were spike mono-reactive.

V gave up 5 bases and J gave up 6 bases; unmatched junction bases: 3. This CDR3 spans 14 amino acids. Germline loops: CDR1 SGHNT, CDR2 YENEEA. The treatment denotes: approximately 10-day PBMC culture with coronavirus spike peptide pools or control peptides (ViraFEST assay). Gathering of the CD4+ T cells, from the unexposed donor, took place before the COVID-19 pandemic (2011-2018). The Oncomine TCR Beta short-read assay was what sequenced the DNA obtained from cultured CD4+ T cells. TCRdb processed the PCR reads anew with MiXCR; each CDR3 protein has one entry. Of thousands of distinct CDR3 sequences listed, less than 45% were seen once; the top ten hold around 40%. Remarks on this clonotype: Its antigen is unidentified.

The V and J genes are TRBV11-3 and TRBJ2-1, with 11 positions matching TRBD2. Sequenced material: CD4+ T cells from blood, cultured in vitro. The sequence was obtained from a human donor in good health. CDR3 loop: CASSVTSGVNEQFF. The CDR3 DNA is TGTGCCAGCAGCGTGACTAGCGGGGTCAATGAGCAGTTCTTC.